The entry that follows covers one T cell receptor beta chain sequence. Its antigen is still unknown. Germline is not matched at one junction end, which may reflect a read error. CDR1 is SGHRS, CDR2 YFSETQ, per germline. This CDR3 region has 13 residues. PCR involved 60 Vbeta and 13 Jbeta primers. Assay: immunoSEQ multiplex PCR; the TCRdb copy retains only in-frame clones and omits some. The table lists 150,000 to 200,000 clones. This entry belongs to a study of cytomegalovirus exposure and HLA in healthy donors. Findings and limits, study-wide: There were several of the most significant clusters that appeared linked to common viral pathogens in a later analysis. There were some public TCRs occurring in many donors, but most TCR sequences were rare. Previously analyzed data showed that most TCR beta V segments were productive at a frequency of about 87% or about 30%.

V is TRBV5-1 and J is TRBJ1-1, with D unresolved. The clonotype was recovered from a woman aged 18-35 years in good health and CMV-seropositive. The sequenced material came from PBMCs. The CDR3 reads CASSLGSPTEALF. For the CDR3, the DNA is TGCGCCAGCAGCTTGGGCTCTCCCACTGAAGCTCTCTTT.